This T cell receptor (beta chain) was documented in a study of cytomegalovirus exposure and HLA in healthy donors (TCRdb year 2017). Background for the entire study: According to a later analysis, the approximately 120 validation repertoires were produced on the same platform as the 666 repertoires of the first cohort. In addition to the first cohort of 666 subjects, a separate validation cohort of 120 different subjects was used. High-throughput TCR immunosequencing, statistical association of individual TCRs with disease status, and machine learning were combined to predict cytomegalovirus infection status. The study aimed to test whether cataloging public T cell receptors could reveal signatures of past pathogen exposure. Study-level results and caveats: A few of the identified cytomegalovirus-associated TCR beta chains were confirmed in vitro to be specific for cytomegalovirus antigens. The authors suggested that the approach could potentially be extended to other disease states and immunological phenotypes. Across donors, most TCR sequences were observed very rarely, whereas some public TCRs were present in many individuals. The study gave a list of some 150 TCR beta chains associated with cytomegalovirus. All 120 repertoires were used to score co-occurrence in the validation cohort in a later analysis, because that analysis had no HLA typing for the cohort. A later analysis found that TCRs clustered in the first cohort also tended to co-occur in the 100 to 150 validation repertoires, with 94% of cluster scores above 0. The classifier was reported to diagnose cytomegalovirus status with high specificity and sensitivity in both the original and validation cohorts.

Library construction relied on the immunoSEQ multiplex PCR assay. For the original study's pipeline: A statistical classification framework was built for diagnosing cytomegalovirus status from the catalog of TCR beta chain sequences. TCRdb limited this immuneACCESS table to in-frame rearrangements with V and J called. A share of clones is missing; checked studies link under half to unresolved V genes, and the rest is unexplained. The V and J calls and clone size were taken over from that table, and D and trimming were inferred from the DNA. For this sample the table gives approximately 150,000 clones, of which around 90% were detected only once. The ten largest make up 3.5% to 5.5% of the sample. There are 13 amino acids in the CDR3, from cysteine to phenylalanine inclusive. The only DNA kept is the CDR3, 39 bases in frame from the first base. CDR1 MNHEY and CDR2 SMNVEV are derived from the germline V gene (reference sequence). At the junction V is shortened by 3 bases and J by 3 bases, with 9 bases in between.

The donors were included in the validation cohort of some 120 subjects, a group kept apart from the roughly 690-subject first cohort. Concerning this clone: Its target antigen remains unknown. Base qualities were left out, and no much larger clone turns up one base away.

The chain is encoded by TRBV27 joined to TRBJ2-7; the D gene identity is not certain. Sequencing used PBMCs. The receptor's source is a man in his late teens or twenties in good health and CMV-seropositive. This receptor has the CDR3 CASSFGLFYEQYF. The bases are TGTGCCAGCAGTTTTGGGCTTTTCTACGAGCAGTACTTC.